Below are 30 T cell receptor beta chains sequenced from a single sample in a study of blood T cell repertoires in COVID-19. The repertoire was sequenced with immunoSEQ multiplex PCR; TCRdb's copy has only in-frame clones and lacks some. Here the sample spans about 270,000 clones, 65% to 90% being singletons. The sample was peripheral blood. These TCRs come from a woman aged 70 to 79 with COVID-19, enrolled during active disease.

V is TRBV9 and J is TRBJ2-7, with TRBD2 identical over 8 bases. The ends lost 4 bases at V and 6 bases at J; junction bases unmatched: 9. In germline, CDR1 is SGDLS, CDR2 YYNGEE. The CDR3 has 14 residues. CDR3 residues: CASSSRGGVGEQYF. The CDR3 DNA follows: TGTGCCAGCAGCTCCCGGGGGGGGGTCGGCGAGCAGTACTTC.

The chain combines TRBV28 with TRBJ2-1; weak D call: TRBD1 (5 bases). V gave up 4 bases and J gave up 8 bases, with 9 bases separating them. Germline-derived CDR1 and CDR2 are MDHEN and SYDVKM. The CDR3 is made up of 12 amino acids. The CDR3 DNA sequence: TGTGCCAGCAGTTCAGGGTGGGATGAGCAGTTCTTC. Protein sequence: CASSSGWDEQFF.

The chain joins TRBV6-5 to TRBJ1-1; no firm D call. The CDR3 totals 13 residues. Trimming shortened V by 7 bases and J by 3 bases, and 12 bases separated the two germline ends. The germline V gene encodes CDR1 MNHEY and CDR2 SVGAGI. In nucleotides, the CDR3 is TGTGCCAGCACCACCCGGAGGTACACTGAAGCTTTCTTT. It encodes CASTTRRYTEAFF.

CDR3 residues: CASSEALQEAGGNTIYF. Here the CDR3 DNA reads TGTGCCAGCAGTGAAGCGCTTCAGGAAGCTGGGGGAAACACCATATATTTT. This sequence joins TRBV2 and TRBJ1-3, with D uncertain. The CDR3 contains 17 residues. Germline values: CDR1 SNHLY, CDR2 FYNNEI. The V end was cut by 0 bases, the J end by 4 bases, with 16 bases between.

This chain joins TRBV4-2 and TRBJ2-5; 9 bases match TRBD2. Trimming cost V 3 bases and J 2 bases; bases outside gene matches: 13. Germline V gives CDR1 LGHNA, CDR2 YNFKEQ. The CDR3 has 18 amino acids. The CDR3 protein is CASSHTLISGGVQETQYF. CDR3 DNA: TGTGCCAGCAGCCATACCCTTATTAGCGGGGGTGTACAAGAGACCCAGTACTTC.

V is TRBV3-1 (or the pseudogene TRBV3-2) and J is TRBJ1-1; no reliable D call. This CDR3 comprises 15 residues. Germline V gene sequence: CDR1 LGHDT, CDR2 YNNKEL (reference sequence). V was trimmed by 1 base and J by 1 base, leaving 10 bases between them. The CDR3: CASSQGVAGNTEAFF. The CDR3 DNA reads as TGTGCCAGCAGCCAAGGGGTCGCGGGGAACACTGAAGCTTTCTTT.

The rearrangement uses TRBV19 and TRBJ1-2; 8 bases are shared with TRBD1. This CDR3 contains 14 residues. V dropped 0 bases and J dropped 3; count of bases not matched to a gene: 0. Germline V gives CDR1 LNHDA, CDR2 SQIVND (reference sequence). The CDR3 bases are TGTGCCAGTAGTATAGAGGGACAGGACTATGGCTACACCTTC. Protein sequence: CASSIEGQDYGYTF.

In DNA form, the CDR3 reads TGTGCCTGGAGTGTACGAATTAGGACAGCGATGAACACTGAAGCTTTCTTT. It encodes CAWSVRIRTAMNTEAFF. The chain couples TRBV30 to TRBJ1-1; possibly TRBD1 for D (6 bases). V dropped 0 bases and J dropped 0 bases, with 17 bases sitting between them. The CDR3 runs 17 residues. CDR1 is GTSNPN, CDR2 SVGIG, per germline (reference sequence).

This clone was detected only a few times. The V and J genes are TRBV3-1 (or the pseudogene TRBV3-2) and TRBJ2-4; no clear D gene. CDR1 is LGHDT and CDR2 is YNNKEL in the germline V gene (reference sequence). V lost 2 bases and J lost 15, with 14 bases in between. The CDR3 has 12 amino acids. The CDR3 coding sequence is TGTGCCAGCAGCCAACTTGCGAGCCGTCGGTACTTC. This codes for CASSQLASRRYF.

This chain connects TRBV19 to TRBJ1-1; 8 nucleotides align to TRBD1. The CDR3 spans 16 residues. The germline CDR1 and CDR2 sequences are LNHDA and SQIVND (reference sequence). After removal of 3 bases from V and 4 bases from J, the junction contained 10 bases not matched to a gene. The CDR3: CASSILQGGGGTEAFF. For the CDR3, the DNA is TGTGCCAGTAGTATCCTACAGGGGGGAGGGGGCACTGAAGCTTTCTTT.

The V call is TRBV30, the J call TRBJ1-4; no clear D gene. Germline loops: CDR1 GTSNPN, CDR2 SVGIG (reference sequence). This CDR3 is 10 amino acids long. The CDR3: CASEGEKLFF. In nucleotides, the CDR3 is TGTGCTTCGGAGGGTGAAAAACTGTTTTTT.

The chain recombines TRBV7-2 with TRBJ2-1; 8 bases are shared with TRBD1. CDR3 length: 14 amino acids. The germline gives CDR1 SGHTA, CDR2 FQGNSA. V shed 5 bases, J shed 5 bases, and the junction held 5 bases outside the gene matches. This chain's CDR3 is CASSHSDRDNEQFF. The CDR3 nucleotides read TGTGCCAGCAGCCATTCGGACAGGGACAATGAGCAGTTCTTC.

This sequence joins TRBV30 and TRBJ1-2; D might be TRBD1 (6 bases). CDR3 length equals 14 residues. The ends were cut back, 0 bases at V and 4 bases at J, with 12 bases in the middle. From germline, CDR1 is GTSNPN and CDR2 SVGIG (reference sequence). The CDR3 DNA reads as TGTGCCTGGAGTGTACAGGGAAGTAGCTATGGCTACACCTTC. Amino acid sequence: CAWSVQGSSYGYTF.

A word on this clone: Other DNA sequences in the sample encode the same CDR3. This chain uses TRBV7-2 with TRBJ1-5, with 9 bases lining up with TRBD1. Unmatched junction bases numbered 3, after V lost 5 bases and J lost 4 bases. CDR1 SGHTA and CDR2 FQGNSA come from the germline V gene. CDR3 length equals 14 residues. The CDR3 region has the DNA TGTGCCAGCAGCCTAGGACAGGGGAATCAGCCCCAGCATTTT. Translated, it gives CASSLGQGNQPQHF.

The chain links TRBV19 to TRBJ1-4; TRBD1 might be the D (6 bases). CDR1 LNHDA and CDR2 SQIVND come from the germline V gene (reference sequence). The V end lost 6 bases, the J end lost 8 bases, and 13 bases lay between the germline ends. The CDR3 loop spans 13 amino acids. CDR3 protein: CASSPWGGEKLFF. CDR3 nucleotides: TGTGCCAGTAGCCCATGGGGGGGCGAAAAACTGTTTTTT.

This chain joins TRBV19 and TRBJ1-2, with TRBD1 identical over 7 bases. V gave up 4 bases and J gave up 4 bases; unmatched junction bases: 3. This CDR3 comprises 13 residues. Germline V gene data show CDR1 as LNHDA and CDR2 as SQIVND (reference sequence). CDR3 sequence: CASSTDRAYGYTF. The CDR3 DNA sequence: TGTGCCAGTAGTACTGACAGGGCCTATGGCTACACCTTC.

V gene TRBV30 combines with J gene TRBJ2-7; D might be TRBD1 (5 bases). Germline assignment: CDR1 GTSNPN and CDR2 SVGIG (reference sequence). The CDR3 sequence is 11 residues long. Trimming took off 2 bases at V and 7 bases at J, with 9 bases between the two ends. The CDR3 reads CAWSFSGEQYF. In DNA, the CDR3 is TGTGCCTGGAGTTTTTCAGGGGAGCAGTACTTC.

The gene calls are TRBV5-1 and TRBJ1-3, with a weak D call TRBD1 (5 bases). Trimming pared 4 bases from V and 0 bases from J, leaving 11 bases between. Per the germline V gene, CDR1 is SGHRS and CDR2 is YFSETQ. This CDR3 has 15 amino acids. In nucleotides, the CDR3 is TGCGCCAGCAGCCCCGGGGGGGGCTCTGGAAACACCATATATTTT. Translating gives CASSPGGGSGNTIYF. Together with reference TRBV5-1 and TRBJ1-3, the CDR3 gives the full variable domain: KAGVTQTPRYLIKTRGQQVTLSCSPISGHRSVSWYQQTPGQGLQFLFEYFSETQRNKGNFPGRFSGRQFSNSRSEMNVSTLELGDSALYLCASSPGGGSGNTIYFGEGSWLTVV.

The rearrangement uses TRBV6-5 and TRBJ2-7; 7 bases agree with TRBD2. CDR1 is MNHEY, CDR2 SVGAGI, per germline. The length of the CDR3 is 12 residues. DNA for the CDR3: TGTGCAGCGGGGAGGCTATCTTACGAGCAGTACTTC. It encodes CAAGRLSYEQYF.

This rearrangement joins TRBV21-1 to TRBJ2-7; TRBD2, as called in the table, went unchecked against the DNA. TRBV21-1 constitutes a pseudogene. The CDR3 covers 12 residues. The CDR3 nucleotides read TGTGCCAGCAGCAAAGACTTTTACGAGCAGTACTTC. Encoded protein: CASSKDFYEQYF.

This clone showed up just once. The chain is built from TRBV7-2 and TRBJ2-7; TRBD2 matches at 9 bases. Germline V gene sequence: CDR1 SGHTA, CDR2 FQGNSA. This CDR3 is 16 amino acids long. J gave up 3 bases and V 5 bases, and 11 bases lay outside the gene matches. CDR3 amino acids: CASSLLAGALDYEQYF. CDR3 nucleotide sequence: TGTGCCAGCAGCCTTTTAGCGGGGGCGTTAGACTACGAGCAGTACTTC.

This sequence joins TRBV5-1 and TRBJ2-3; D is possibly TRBD1 (6 bases). The germline gives CDR1 SGHRS, CDR2 YFSETQ. The V and J ends lost 4 bases and 0 bases respectively, with 12 bases between them. This CDR3 comprises 15 residues. This CDR3 is CASSKQGYSTDTQYF. CDR3 nucleotides: TGCGCCAGCAGCAAACAGGGTTACAGCACAGATACGCAGTATTTT.

V gene TRBV2 combines with J gene TRBJ2-1; 9 bases match TRBD2. In germline, CDR1 is SNHLY, CDR2 FYNNEI. V lost 10 bases and J lost 15; bases outside the gene matches: 16. CDR3 length: 13 amino acids. CDR3 nucleotide sequence: TGTGCCACCACCCGGGGCGGGGGGGCCAGTGTGTTCTTC. Encoded protein: CATTRGGGASVFF.

The rearrangement uses TRBV19 and TRBJ2-1, with D perhaps TRBD2 (5 bases). The CDR3 spans 14 residues. Germline V gene sequence: CDR1 LNHDA, CDR2 SQIVND (reference sequence). The V and J ends lost 0 bases and 8 bases respectively, with 11 bases between them. The CDR3 nucleotides read TGTGCCAGTAGTATAGATCGGGGTGAGGATGAGCAGTTCTTC. Translated: CASSIDRGEDEQFF.

This clone was found a few times. J is TRBJ2-1 and V is TRBV4-1, with D perhaps matching TRBD2 (5 bases). CDR3 size: 17 residues. The ends were cut back, 3 bases at V and 4 bases at J, with 19 bases in the middle. The V gene's germline CDR1 is MGHRA and CDR2 YSYEKL. Written as DNA, the CDR3 is TGCGCCAGCAGCCACACCCCCACCTGGGCGGGTTACAATGAGCAGTTCTTC. It encodes CASSHTPTWAGYNEQFF.

The chain is built from TRBV5-6 and TRBJ1-4, with a weak D call TRBD1 (6 bases). V was trimmed by 3 bases and J by 8 bases, leaving 8 bases between them. Germline-derived CDR1 and CDR2 are SGHDT and YYEEEE. The CDR3 has 12 residues. CDR3 protein: CASSSTGEKLFF. The CDR3 bases are TGTGCCAGCAGCTCAACAGGGGAAAAACTGTTTTTT.

The V call is TRBV7-9, the J call TRBJ2-7; TRBD1 agrees at 9 bases. This CDR3 comprises 14 residues. Germline assignment: CDR1 SEHNR and CDR2 FQNEAQ (reference sequence). The V segment lost 4 bases and the J segment 6 bases; nucleotides outside the gene matches: 7. This CDR3 reads CASSSVGTGIEQYF. In DNA form, the CDR3 reads TGTGCCAGCAGCTCCGTTGGGACAGGGATCGAGCAGTACTTC.

The rearrangement joins TRBV28 to TRBJ2-1; 7 nucleotides line up with TRBD2. The CDR3 covers 15 residues. Per the germline V gene, CDR1 is MDHEN and CDR2 is SYDVKM. The V gene end was trimmed by 1 base and the J gene end by 8 bases; junction bases not matched to a gene: 8. The CDR3 reads CASSLLTGGRDEQFF. The CDR3 DNA follows: TGTGCCAGCAGTTTATTAACGGGGGGTCGCGATGAGCAGTTCTTC.

J is TRBJ2-7 and V is TRBV28, with TRBD2 matching 9 bases. The length of the CDR3 is 16 residues. V shed 6 bases, J shed 5 bases, and the junction held 14 bases outside the gene matches. Germline assignment: CDR1 MDHEN and CDR2 SYDVKM. CDR3 coding DNA: TGTGCCAGCAGGGGGCCCGGCGGGGGGGCGAAAAACGAGCAGTACTTC. It encodes CASRGPGGGAKNEQYF.

This chain joins TRBV7-2 and TRBJ2-7, with D possibly matching TRBD1 (6 bases). The germline V and J ends were trimmed by 4 bases and 7 bases, with 17 bases remaining between them. This CDR3 is 14 amino acids long. Germline V gives CDR1 SGHTA, CDR2 FQGNSA. CDR3 protein: CASSSNRQGMEQYF. The CDR3 nucleotides read TGTGCCAGCAGCTCCAACAGGCAGGGGATGGAGCAGTACTTC.